The 15 T cell receptor beta chains reported below all come from one sample, sequenced in a study of cytomegalovirus exposure and HLA in healthy donors. Amplification used 60 Vbeta primers and 13 Jbeta primers. Repertoires were generated with immunoSEQ multiplex PCR, while TCRdb's copy carries only in-frame clones and drops some. The table records roughly 140,000 clones, about 80% of them present only once. Sequencing was performed on PBMCs. The receptors originated from a man between 35 and 55 years old in good health and CMV-seronegative.

The chain is built from TRBV9 and TRBJ1-2; tentatively, D is TRBD1 (6 bases). V was cut by 0 bases and J by 3 bases, with 12 bases left in between. The germline CDR1 and CDR2 sequences are SGDLS and YYNGEE. The CDR3 runs 15 residues. CDR3 region: CASSVAGGPYYGYTF. CDR3 bases: TGTGCCAGCAGCGTAGCGGGGGGCCCATACTATGGCTACACCTTC.

The chain is built from TRBV29-1 and TRBJ2-2; D ambiguous. CDR3 length equals 11 residues. V was trimmed by 4 bases and J by 3 bases, leaving 3 bases between them. Germline lookup yields CDR1 SQVTM and CDR2 ANQGSEA. CDR3 nucleotide sequence: TGCAGCGTTGCTGACACCGGGGAGCTGTTTTTT. As protein: CSVADTGELFF.

The V gene is TRBV2, the J gene TRBJ2-7; 7 positions match TRBD1. The germline CDR1 and CDR2 sequences are SNHLY and FYNNEI. The CDR3 contains 12 residues. With 8 bases clipped from V and 6 bases from J, the junction kept 7 bases outside the gene matches. The CDR3 loop is CASLRTGSEQYF. In DNA form, the CDR3 reads TGTGCCAGCCTTCGGACAGGCTCCGAGCAGTACTTC.

The chain joins TRBV9 to TRBJ2-3, with 9 positions matching TRBD2. The germline CDR1 and CDR2 sequences are SGDLS and YYNGEE. The CDR3 is 15 residues long. V lost 4 bases, J lost 0 bases, and 3 bases stayed unmatched. In nucleotides, the CDR3 is TGTGCCAGCAGCTCCGCGGGGGGGAGCACAGATACGCAGTATTTT. Translating gives CASSSAGGSTDTQYF.

This chain links TRBV4-3 with TRBJ2-3; a weak D match, TRBD1 (5 bases). Trimming cost V 3 bases and J 4 bases, with 14 bases left between them. The CDR3 covers 15 residues. Germline V gene sequence: CDR1 LGHNA, CDR2 YSLEER. The CDR3 DNA sequence: TGCGCCAGCAGCCAGGGGCCCACTGGGCCAGATACGCAGTATTTT. Encoded protein: CASSQGPTGPDTQYF.

The J gene is TRBJ1-4, the V gene TRBV7-2; 9 bases are a match to TRBD1. Germline values: CDR1 SGHTA, CDR2 FQGNSA. Trimming removed 3 bases from V and 8 bases from J; junction bases left unmatched: 4. This CDR3 has 14 amino acids. Written as DNA, the CDR3 is TGTGCCAGCAGCTTTGGGACAGGGAGCGAAAAACTGTTTTTT. Translation: CASSFGTGSEKLFF.

J is TRBJ1-5 and V is TRBV5-5; tentative D call: TRBD1 (5 bases). Germline-derived CDR1 and CDR2 are SGHKS and YYEKEE (reference sequence). Trimming took 1 base from V and 2 from J, leaving 10 bases between them. This CDR3 contains 15 residues. The CDR3, as DNA: TGTGCCAGCAGCTTGTACGGGGGTGGCAATCAGCCCCAGCATTTT. Protein sequence: CASSLYGGGNQPQHF.

The CDR3 sequence is CASSYSPGSSYEQYF. CDR3 DNA: TGTGCCAGCAGTTACTCTCCGGGAAGCTCCTACGAGCAGTACTTC. V gene TRBV6-5 combines with J gene TRBJ2-7, with a tentative D call TRBD2 (5 bases). Germline V CDR1 and CDR2: MNHEY, SVGAGI. The CDR3 loop spans 15 amino acids. Trimming took off 0 bases at V and 0 bases at J, with 9 bases between the two ends.

CDR3 loop: CASSFEGNYGYTF. The CDR3 DNA follows: TGTGCCAGCAGTTTCGAGGGTAACTATGGCTACACCTTC. This chain connects TRBV27 to TRBJ1-2, with unresolved D. This CDR3 spans 13 amino acids. V was clipped by 3 bases and J by 1 base, with 6 bases between them. The germline CDR1 and CDR2 sequences are MNHEY and SMNVEV (reference sequence).

The chain employs TRBV5-8 and TRBJ1-1; 9 bases match TRBD1. The CDR3 spans 16 residues. V was clipped by 4 bases and J by 0 bases; unmatched bases: 7. CDR1 is SGHTS and CDR2 is YDEGEE in the germline V gene. The DNA of the CDR3 is TGTGCCAGCAGCATGTACAGGGGGCCCATGAACACTGAAGCTTTCTTT. Its translation is CASSMYRGPMNTEAFF.

The V and J genes are TRBV6-5 and TRBJ2-7; 10 bases map to TRBD2. V lost 6 bases and J lost 1; bases outside the gene matches: 6. The CDR3 is 15 amino acids. Germline V gives CDR1 MNHEY, CDR2 SVGAGI. In DNA form, the CDR3 reads TGTGCCAGCAGAAAAGGACTAGCGGATTCCTACGAGCAGTACTTC. Residues: CASRKGLADSYEQYF.

This clone was recorded at least ten times. The genes are TRBV19 and TRBJ1-1; no clear D gene. The V end was cut by 0 bases, the J end by 1 base, with 9 bases between. This CDR3 is 15 amino acids long. Germline CDR1 and CDR2: LNHDA and SQIVND (reference sequence). CDR3 DNA: TGTGCCAGTAGTATAGATATTAAGAGGAACACTGAAGCTTTCTTT. Amino acid sequence: CASSIDIKRNTEAFF. Together with reference TRBV19 and TRBJ1-1, the CDR3 gives the full variable domain: DGGITQSPKYLFRKEGQNVTLSCEQNLNHDAMYWYRQDPGQGLRLIYYSQIVNDFQKGDIAEGYSVSREKKESFPLTVTSAQKNPTAFYLCASSIDIKRNTEAFFGQGTRLTVV.

The rearrangement uses TRBV4-1 and TRBJ2-7; 9 nucleotides line up with TRBD1. Germline V lookup: CDR1 MGHRA, CDR2 YSYEKL. Losses at the gene ends were 3 bases for V and 5 bases for J; bases not matched to a gene: 8. CDR3 length: 15 residues. Written as DNA, the CDR3 is TGCGCCAGCAGCCACACGGGACAGGGTCTTAACGAGCAGTACTTC. Translating it yields CASSHTGQGLNEQYF.

The rearrangement links TRBV27 to TRBJ2-5; TRBD2 aligns across 10 bases. The junction had 9 bases not matched to a gene; V was cut back by 5 bases and J by 9 bases. CDR3 length: 14 amino acids. Germline CDR1 MNHEY, CDR2 SMNVEV (reference sequence). The CDR3 nucleotides are TGTGCCAGCAGTCTGGGAGCGGGGGGGAGGGCCCAGTACTTC. It translates to CASSLGAGGRAQYF.

The V gene is TRBV11-2, the J gene TRBJ1-5; possible D gene TRBD1, 6 bases. V dropped 5 bases and J dropped 7 bases, with 24 bases sitting between them. Per the germline V gene, CDR1 is SGHAT and CDR2 is FQNNGV. The CDR3 is 17 amino acids. CDR3 amino acids: CASSPGVGAGTGQPQHF. The CDR3 DNA reads as TGTGCCAGCAGCCCAGGGGTCGGGGCCGGGACGGGGCAGCCCCAGCATTTT.